The entry that follows covers one T cell receptor (beta chain) sequence. The antigen it binds to is not known. Base qualities were left out, and no much larger clone turns up one base away. V is cut by 3 bases and J by 7 bases, and the space between the germline ends is 12 bases. CDR1 KGHSH and CDR2 LQKENI were looked up in the germline V gene. The CDR3 has 13 amino acids, counting the end cysteine and phenylalanine. Only the CDR3 DNA is retained, 39 bases long and in frame from the first base. TCRbeta CDR3 regions were amplified from genomic DNA using the immunoSEQ Assay, a bias-controlled multiplex PCR. As for how the authors treated the data: Within the assay, amplification of reference gene primers was used to estimate how many nucleated cells each sample contained. Sequence reads were collapsed and filtered to measure the absolute abundance of every unique TCRbeta CDR3 rearrangement. For each sample, productive Simpson clonality was calculated as the square root of Simpson's diversity index over productive rearrangements. TCRdb's version of the immuneACCESS table is confined to in-frame rearrangements and falls short of the full clone set. An unresolved V gene accounts for under half of the shortfall where checked; the remainder is of unknown origin. Clone size and V and J calls were adopted from that table, with D and trimming inferred from the DNA. This sample comprises 95,000 to 110,000 clones, about 85% of them detected only once. Of the sample, approximately 3.1% is held by the ten largest clones.

Collaborating institutions collected whole blood in K2EDTA tubes following their own protocols. For TCRbeta analysis, collaborators shipped samples in one of three forms: frozen whole blood, isolated PBMCs, or DNA extracted from either of those sample types. The data stem from a study of blood T cell repertoires in COVID-19 (dated by TCRdb to the early 2020s). About the study as a whole: Samples from collaborators originated in the United States, Italy and Spain and spanned both the acute and convalescent phases of COVID-19. The samples were drawn from two sources: the first 160 participants of the ongoing ImmuneRACE study, and 1,000 to 1,500 subjects contributed by 6 global collaborators. The dataset comprised deeply sampled blood TCRbeta repertoires from subjects exposed to, actively infected with, or recovered from COVID-19. Where available, HLA class I and class II types were obtained from metadata supplied by the sample provider rather than from assay-based typing. The material from the prospective study consisted of cDNA or gDNA derived from T cells, B-cell-depleted T cells, or PBMCs. Nearly every sample came with metadata listing a de-identified subject ID, COVID-19 status, age in years and sex. The repertoires were released in a freely available public database intended as a resource for research on the immune response to SARS-CoV-2.

The paper as a whole reports these results and caveats: The amount of clinical and demographic metadata varied by source and participant and was provided uncurated.

Sequencing was performed on peripheral blood. The TCR comes from a man aged 50 to 60 in a cohort sampled during active COVID-19. The sequence joins TRBV18 to TRBJ1-1; possibly the D gene is TRBD1, per 5 matching bases. This receptor has the CDR3 CASSPGHGSEAFF. The bases read TGTGCCAGCTCACCGGGGCACGGAAGTGAAGCTTTCTTT.